A selection of T cell receptor beta chains follows, all from one sample in a study of memory CD8 T cells in hepatitis C reinfection. Profiled with immunoSEQ multiplex PCR; TCRdb holds only in-frame clones, not every one. The sample holds over 50,000 clones, about nine tenths seen once. Source material: naive CD8+ T cells sorted from blood. The receptors were sampled from a man between 18 and 35 years old with hepatitis C virus infection. The CDR3 runs from the conserved cysteine through the conserved F or W. D genes are given only for firm matches. Not every row has a clone size; where given, it reads once, few, many or a size class.

D	V	J	size	DNA	CDR3
TRBD1	TRBV13	TRBJ2-7	NA	TGTGCCAGCAGCTTAGGCGTCGGGACAGCATCCTACGAGCAGTACTTC	CASSLGVGTASYEQYF
TRBD1	TRBV5-6	TRBJ1-1	few	TGTGCCAGCAGCTCGGGACAGGGGGAAGCTTTCTTT	CASSSGQGEAFF
NA	TRBV4-1	TRBJ2-7	few	TGCGCCAGCAGCCAAGAGATCGGCTACGAGCAGTACTTC	CASSQEIGYEQYF
TRBD1	TRBV28	TRBJ2-7	NA	TGTGCCAGCGAGACAGGGTACAACGAGCAGTACTTC	CASETGYNEQYF
TRBD1	TRBV5-6	TRBJ1-6	NA	TGTGCCAGCAGCGCTCAGGGACAGGGGGTTCTGCGTTCACCCCTCCACTTT	CASSAQGQGVLRSPLHF
NA	TRBV15	TRBJ2-1	NA	TGTGCCACCAGCAGAGAGCGGTCGAGCTCCTACAATGAGCAGTTCTTC	CATSRERSSSYNEQFF
NA	TRBV19	TRBJ1-1	NA	TGTGCCAGTAGCTTCGGGGTCTTCACTGAAGCTTTCTTT	CASSFGVFTEAFF
NA	TRBV6-1	TRBJ2-7	NA	TGTGCCAGCACCAACAGGGTCTACGAGCAGTACTTC	CASTNRVYEQYF
NA	TRBV27	TRBJ2-3	NA	TGTGCCAGCAGTTCGGACAGCCAAAGGGATACGCAGTATTTT	CASSSDSQRDTQYF
NA	TRBV19	TRBJ1-5	once	TGTGCCACCGAGTGGGGCAGGGGCAATCAGCCCCAGCATTTT	CATEWGRGNQPQHF
TRBD2	TRBV6-5	TRBJ2-1	NA	TGTGCCAGCAGTTACGTACTAGCGGGGAGTGAGCAGTTCTTC	CASSYVLAGSEQFF
NA	TRBV4-3	TRBJ2-1	NA	TGCGCCAGCAGCCGGACAGAGAGCTCCTACAATGAGCAGTTCTTC	CASSRTESSYNEQFF
NA	TRBV5-6	TRBJ2-1	NA	TGTGCCAGCGCCCCGTGGGGGGGCCTAAACAATGAGCAGTTCTTC	CASAPWGGLNNEQFF
TRBD1	TRBV4-1	TRBJ2-2	NA	TGCGCCAGCAGCCAAGATCGAGGGACAGGGGCCGGGGAGCTGTTTTTT	CASSQDRGTGAGELFF
TRBD1	TRBV5-5	TRBJ1-1	NA	TGTGCCAGCAGCCGGGACAGTGGCACTATGAACACTGAAGCTTTCTTT	CASSRDSGTMNTEAFF
NA	TRBV19	TRBJ2-1	NA	TGTGCCAGTAGTATGTTTGGCGGGGTCTACAATGAGCAGTTCTTC	CASSMFGGVYNEQFF
NA	TRBV5-1	TRBJ2-6	NA	TGCGCCAGCAGCTGGGTGGGGGCAGGGGCCAACGTCCTGACTTTC	CASSWVGAGANVLTF
NA	TRBV6-1	TRBJ2-3	NA	TGTGCCAGCAGTGTGGACTCAGATACGCAGTATTTT	CASSVDSDTQYF
NA	TRBV19	TRBJ2-7	NA	TGTGCCAGTAGTATTTCTCTGGACTCCTTTTCCTACGAGCAGTACTTC	CASSISLDSFSYEQYF
NA	TRBV6-5	TRBJ1-1	NA	TGTGCCAGCAGTTACTCGAACGGGAACACTGAAGCTTTCTTT	CASSYSNGNTEAFF
TRBD1	TRBV27	TRBJ1-4	NA	TGTGCCAGCAGTGCCACCGGGACAGGGACAAATGAAAAACTGTTTTTT	CASSATGTGTNEKLFF
NA	TRBV7-2	TRBJ2-2	NA	TGTGCCAGCAGCTCCCAGGAGGGGTACACCGGGGAGCTGTTTTTT	CASSSQEGYTGELFF
NA	TRBV28	TRBJ2-5	NA	TGTGCCAGCAGTTTAAGTCCGGACTCCGGGACCCAGTACTTC	CASSLSPDSGTQYF
NA	TRBV19	TRBJ2-2	once	TGTGCCAGTAGCGCGCTCCGGGACTCCCCGGGGACCGGGGAGCTGTTTTTT	CASSALRDSPGTGELFF
NA	TRBV11-2	TRBJ2-7	once	TGTGCCAGCAGCTTACAGGCCCACGAGCAGTACTTC	CASSLQAHEQYF
NA	TRBV9	TRBJ1-6	NA	TGTGCCAGCAGCGTAGCCATAGGACCGGGAGTGGGGTCACCCCTCCACTTT	CASSVAIGPGVGSPLHF
NA	TRBV4-1	TRBJ2-3	NA	TGCGCCAGCAGCCCTGTGAGGACAGATACGCAGTATTTT	CASSPVRTDTQYF
TRBD1	TRBV13	TRBJ2-7	once	TGTGCCAGCAGCTTAGGGCTGGGACAGGGTCGGGAGCAGTACTTC	CASSLGLGQGREQYF
NA	TRBV13	TRBJ1-6	NA	TGTGCCAGCAGCTATTCAGGGGCCCCTTCAAATTCACCCCTCCACTTT	CASSYSGAPSNSPLHF
TRBD2	TRBV27	TRBJ2-7	few	TGTGCCAGCAGTACGGGACTAGCGGGAGCCTACGAGCAGTACTTC	CASSTGLAGAYEQYF
NA	TRBV28	TRBJ1-5	NA	TGTGCCAGCAGTTTACGGGGGAGCAATCAGCCCCAGCATTTT	CASSLRGSNQPQHF
TRBD1	TRBV7-8	TRBJ2-1	NA	TGTGCCAGCAGCCCCCGGAGCCTACAGACCCGGGACAGGGATGATGAGCAGTTCTTC	CASSPRSLQTRDRDDEQFF
TRBD2	TRBV13	TRBJ2-7	NA	TGTGCCAGCAGCCTCAGCGGGAGACAATCCTACGAGCAGTACTTC	CASSLSGRQSYEQYF
TRBD2	TRBV5-1	TRBJ2-1	NA	TGCGCCAGCAGCTTAACGGGACTAGCAAATGAGCAGTTCTTC	CASSLTGLANEQFF
TRBD2	TRBV6-6	TRBJ2-1	few	TGTGCCAGCAGTTACGGACTAGCGGGAGTAAATGAGCAGTTCTTC	CASSYGLAGVNEQFF
NA	TRBV9	TRBJ1-6	NA	TGTGCCAGCAGCGTTCGGGACTCCAGCTCCTATAATTCACCCCTCCACTTT	CASSVRDSSSYNSPLHF
NA	TRBV6-5	TRBJ2-1	NA	TGTGCCAGCAGTAGCGGAACCTACAATGAGCAGTTCTTC	CASSSGTYNEQFF
NA	TRBV27	TRBJ1-1	NA	TGTGCCAGCAGTTCTCCAGGGGACACTGAAGCTTTCTTT	CASSSPGDTEAFF
NA	TRBV6-1	TRBJ2-2	NA	TGTGCCAGCAGTGAAGACTTCGGTGGTTGGACCGGGGAGCTGTTTTTT	CASSEDFGGWTGELFF
NA	TRBV5-4	TRBJ1-6	NA	TGTGCCAGCAGCTTGGTGGGCACCTATAATTCACCCCTCCACTTT	CASSLVGTYNSPLHF
NA	TRBV11-2	TRBJ2-1	once	TGTGCCAGCAGCTCCCGGGATTCACCCTACAATGAGCAGTTCTTC	CASSSRDSPYNEQFF
NA	TRBV5-6	TRBJ2-3	NA	TGTGCCAGCAGCTTGGATCAAGATACGCAGTATTTT	CASSLDQDTQYF
NA	TRBV5-6	TRBJ1-6	NA	TGTGCCAGCAGCTTGGCACGTAGGGGTGGTAATTCACCCCTCCACTTT	CASSLARRGGNSPLHF
TRBD2	TRBV28	TRBJ2-7	NA	TGTGCCATACAAGGGCCGGGACTAGGGAACGAGCAGTACTTC	CAIQGPGLGNEQYF
TRBD2	TRBV4-3	TRBJ2-1	NA	TGCGCCAGCAGCCAAGAAGTCGGGGGGAGGGAGCAGTTCTTC	CASSQEVGGREQFF
NA	TRBV7-9	TRBJ2-3	once	TGTGCCAGCAGCCAGACAACTAGCACAGATACGCAGTATTTT	CASSQTTSTDTQYF
TRBD2	TRBV9	TRBJ2-5	NA	TGTGCCAGCAGCGTAGGGTGGGGGGGGTGGGAGACCCAGTACTTC	CASSVGWGGWETQYF
TRBD2	TRBV6-1	TRBJ2-5	NA	TGTGCCAGCAGTGGGGGACTAGCGGGACTTGGAGAGACCCAGTACTTC	CASSGGLAGLGETQYF
NA	TRBV27	TRBJ2-6	NA	TGTGCCAGCAGTTTTGGGACATTCGACTCTGGGGCCAACGTCCTGACTTTC	CASSFGTFDSGANVLTF
NA	TRBV15	TRBJ1-4	NA	TGTGCCACCAGCAGCAATCAGGAAGCAACTAATGAAAAACTGTTTTTT	CATSSNQEATNEKLFF
NA	TRBV18	TRBJ2-1	NA	TGTGCCAGCTCACTGACAGGCGATGAGCAGTTCTTC	CASSLTGDEQFF
NA	TRBV19	TRBJ2-1	NA	TGTGCCAGTATACGGGGAAGCTCCTACAATGAGCAGTTCTTC	CASIRGSSYNEQFF